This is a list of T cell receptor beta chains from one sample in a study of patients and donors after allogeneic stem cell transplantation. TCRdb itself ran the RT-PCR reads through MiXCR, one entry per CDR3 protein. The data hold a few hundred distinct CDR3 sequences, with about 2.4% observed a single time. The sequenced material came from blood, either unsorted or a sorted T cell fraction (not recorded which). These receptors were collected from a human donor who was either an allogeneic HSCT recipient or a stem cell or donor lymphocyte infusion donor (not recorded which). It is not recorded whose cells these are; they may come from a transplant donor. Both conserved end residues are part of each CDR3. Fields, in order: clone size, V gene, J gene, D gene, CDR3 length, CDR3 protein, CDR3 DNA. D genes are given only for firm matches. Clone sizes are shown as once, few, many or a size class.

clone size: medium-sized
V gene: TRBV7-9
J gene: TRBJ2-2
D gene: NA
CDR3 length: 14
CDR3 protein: CASSLASGTGELFF
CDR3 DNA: TGTGCCAGCAGCTTAGCGTCAGGCACCGGGGAGCTGTTTTTT

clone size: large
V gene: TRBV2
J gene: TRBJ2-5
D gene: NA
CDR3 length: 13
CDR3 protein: CASSPVDQETQYF
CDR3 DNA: TGTGCCAGCAGCCCCGTTGATCAAGAGACCCAGTACTTC

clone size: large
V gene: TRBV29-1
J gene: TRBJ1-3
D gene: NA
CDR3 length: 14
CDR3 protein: CSVPDPSRGNTIYF
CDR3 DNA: TGCAGCGTTCCCGACCCCTCGAGGGGAAACACCATATATTTT

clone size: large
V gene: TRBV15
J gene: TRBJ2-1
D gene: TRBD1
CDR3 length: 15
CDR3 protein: CATSRITGVGNEQFF
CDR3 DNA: TGTGCCACCAGCAGAATTACAGGGGTGGGCAATGAGCAGTTCTTC

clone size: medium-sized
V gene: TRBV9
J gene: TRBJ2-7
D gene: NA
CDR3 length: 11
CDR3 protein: CASSSGYEQYF
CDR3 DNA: TGTGCCAGCAGCTCGGGGTACGAGCAGTACTTC

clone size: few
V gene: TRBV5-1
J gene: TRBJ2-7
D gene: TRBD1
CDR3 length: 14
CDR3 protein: CASSLRDRGYEQYF
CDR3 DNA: TGCGCCAGCAGCCTCCGGGACAGGGGCTACGAGCAGTACTTC

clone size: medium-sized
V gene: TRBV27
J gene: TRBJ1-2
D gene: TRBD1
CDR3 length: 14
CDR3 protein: CASTPTGRGYGYTF
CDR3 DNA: TGTGCCAGCACTCCGACAGGGCGGGGCTATGGCTACACCTTC

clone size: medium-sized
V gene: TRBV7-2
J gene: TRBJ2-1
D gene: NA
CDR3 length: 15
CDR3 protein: CASSSGPYGGNEQFF
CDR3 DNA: TGTGCCAGCAGCTCCGGACCTTATGGGGGCAATGAGCAGTTCTTC

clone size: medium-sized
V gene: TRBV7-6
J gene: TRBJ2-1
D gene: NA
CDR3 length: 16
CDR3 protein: CASSLDSRVSYNEQFF
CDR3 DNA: TGTGCCAGCAGCTTAGACTCCAGGGTTTCCTACAATGAGCAGTTCTTC

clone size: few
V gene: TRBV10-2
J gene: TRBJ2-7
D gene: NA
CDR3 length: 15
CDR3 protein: CASSDDPLAVYEQYF
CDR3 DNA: TGCGCCAGCAGTGATGACCCCCTAGCTGTTTACGAGCAGTACTTC

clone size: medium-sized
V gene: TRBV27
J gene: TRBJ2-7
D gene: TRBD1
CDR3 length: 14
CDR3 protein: CASSLQGALHEQYF
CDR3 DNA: TGTGCCAGCAGTTTACAGGGGGCGCTTCACGAGCAGTACTTC

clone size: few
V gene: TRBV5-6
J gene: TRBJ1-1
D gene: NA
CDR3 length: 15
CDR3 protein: CASSFYGSQNTEAFF
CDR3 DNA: TGTGCCAGCAGCTTTTATGGCTCACAGAACACTGAAGCTTTCTTT

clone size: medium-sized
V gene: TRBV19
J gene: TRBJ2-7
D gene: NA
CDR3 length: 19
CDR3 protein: CASSWTHNSGDEPSYEQYF
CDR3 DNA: TGTGCCAGTAGTTGGACCCACAACTCCGGGGACGAACCTTCCTACGAGCAGTACTTC

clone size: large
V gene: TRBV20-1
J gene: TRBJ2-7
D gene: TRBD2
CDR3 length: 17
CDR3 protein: CSARDPMLASGNYEQYF
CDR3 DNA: TGCAGTGCTAGAGATCCGATGTTGGCTAGCGGAAACTACGAGCAGTACTTC

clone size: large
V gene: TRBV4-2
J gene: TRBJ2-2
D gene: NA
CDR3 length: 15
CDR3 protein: CASSQVEGSAGELFF
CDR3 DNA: TGTGCCAGCAGCCAAGTGGAAGGGAGCGCCGGGGAGCTGTTTTTT

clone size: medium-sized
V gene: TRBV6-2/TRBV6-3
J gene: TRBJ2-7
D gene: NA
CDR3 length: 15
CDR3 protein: CASSRMTRDSYEQYF
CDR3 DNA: TGTGCCAGCAGCCGGATGACTAGGGATTCCTACGAGCAGTACTTC

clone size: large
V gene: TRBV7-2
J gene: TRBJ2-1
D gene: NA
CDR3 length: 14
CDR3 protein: CASSLGSSYNEQFF
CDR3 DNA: TGTGCCAGCAGCTTAGGGAGCTCCTACAATGAGCAGTTCTTC

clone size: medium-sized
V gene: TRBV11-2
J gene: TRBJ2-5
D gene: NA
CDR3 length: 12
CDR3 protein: CASSLGALGQYF
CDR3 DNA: TGTGCCAGCAGCTTAGGAGCTCTCGGCCAGTACTTC

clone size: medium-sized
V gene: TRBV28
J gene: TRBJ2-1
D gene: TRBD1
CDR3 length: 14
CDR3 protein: CASSSLTGTNEQFF
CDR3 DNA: TGTGCCAGCAGTTCTTTGACAGGGACGAATGAGCAGTTCTTC

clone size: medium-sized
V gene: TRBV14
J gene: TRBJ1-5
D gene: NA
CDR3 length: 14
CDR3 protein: CASSQRGGNQPQHF
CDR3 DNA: TGTGCCAGCAGCCAACGAGGGGGCAATCAGCCCCAGCATTTT